A single T cell receptor (beta chain) is shown here with its context. What it binds is unknown. The study ran its PCR with 60 Vbeta and 13 Jbeta primers. Some clones are missing from TCRdb's copy, which holds only in-frame ones; the method was immunoSEQ multiplex PCR. The sample has about 200,000 clones; around 80% are singletons. The entry originates in a study of cytomegalovirus exposure and HLA in healthy donors. V trimming: 3 bases; J trimming: 8 bases; junction bases outside the gene matches: 4. Germline CDR1 is MNHEY and CDR2 is SMNVEV (reference sequence). This CDR3 has 14 amino acids. Study results and caveats: By HLA locus, TCR association rates varied in a later analysis, with DRB1 showing the most and HLA-C the fewest. Most TCR sequences were uncommon, yet certain public TCRs appeared in many donors. In a later analysis, productive TCRs from donors in an Asian-associated ancestry cluster reportedly carried fewer N-insertions than the cohort mean.

The chain combines TRBV27 with TRBJ1-5; 10 bases match TRBD1. This receptor was identified in a man aged 18 to 30 in good health and CMV-seronegative. Sequenced sample: PBMCs. The CDR3 here is CASSFRTGGEPQHF. The CDR3 nucleotides read TGTGCCAGCAGTTTCAGGACAGGGGGTGAGCCCCAGCATTTT.